This T cell receptor beta chain was obtained from a study of breast tumors, draining lymph nodes, adjacent tissues. TCRdb re-called the multiplex PCR reads with MiXCR, one entry per CDR3 protein. The table has approximately 150,000 distinct CDR3 sequences, approximately 30% seen once; the top ten hold about 3.8%. The lymph nodes were axillary draining lymph nodes from breast cancer patients. Germline CDR1 is GTSNPN and CDR2 is SVGIG (reference sequence). The CDR3 is 15 amino acids. V shed 1 base and J 5 bases; nucleotides not matched to a gene: 10. The genes are TRBV30 and TRBJ1-1, with 7 bases identical to TRBD1. Sequencing was done on a sample of axillary lymph node tissue. The TCR comes from a female donor with breast cancer. Some clones in this sample may be carry-over from other donors' samples. CDR3 bases: TGTGCCTGGAGTGGGAAAGGGGGCGTGAGGACTGAAGCTTTCTTT. This translates into CAWSGKGGVRTEAFF.